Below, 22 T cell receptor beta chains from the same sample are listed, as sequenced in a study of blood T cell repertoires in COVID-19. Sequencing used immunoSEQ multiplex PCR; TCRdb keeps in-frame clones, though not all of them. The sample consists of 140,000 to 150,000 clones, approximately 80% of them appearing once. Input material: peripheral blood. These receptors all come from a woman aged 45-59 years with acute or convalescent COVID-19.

This CDR3 reads CASSDHRQGNTF. For the CDR3, the DNA is TGTGCCAGCAGCGATCATCGACAGGGGAACACCTTC. The V call is TRBV12-3 or TRBV12-4, the J call TRBJ1-2; 8 positions match TRBD1. This CDR3 is 12 amino acids long. V shed 6 bases and J 12 bases; nucleotides not matched to a gene: 9.

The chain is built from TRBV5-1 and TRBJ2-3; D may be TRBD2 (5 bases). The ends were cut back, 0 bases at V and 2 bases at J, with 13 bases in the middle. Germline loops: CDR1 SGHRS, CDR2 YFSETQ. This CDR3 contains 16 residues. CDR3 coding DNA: TGCGCCAGCAGCTTGGCCGTAGCGAGCGTCACAGATACGCAGTATTTT. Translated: CASSLAVASVTDTQYF.

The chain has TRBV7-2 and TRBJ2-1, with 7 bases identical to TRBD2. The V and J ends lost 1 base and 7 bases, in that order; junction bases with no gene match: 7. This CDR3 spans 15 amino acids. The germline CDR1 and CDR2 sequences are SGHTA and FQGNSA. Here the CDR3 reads CASSLVGGGGNEQFF. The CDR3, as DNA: TGTGCCAGCAGCTTAGTGGGCGGGGGTGGAAATGAGCAGTTCTTC.

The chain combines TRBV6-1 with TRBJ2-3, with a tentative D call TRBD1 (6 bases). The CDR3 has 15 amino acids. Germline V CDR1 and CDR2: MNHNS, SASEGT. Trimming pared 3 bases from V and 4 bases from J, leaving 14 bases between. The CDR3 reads CASSDPDRTADTQYF. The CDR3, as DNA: TGTGCCAGCAGTGATCCCGACAGGACCGCAGATACGCAGTATTTT.

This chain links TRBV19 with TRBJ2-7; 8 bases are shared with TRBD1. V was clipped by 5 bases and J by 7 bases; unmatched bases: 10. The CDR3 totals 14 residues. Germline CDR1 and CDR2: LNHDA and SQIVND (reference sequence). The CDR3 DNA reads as TGTGCCAGTAGTGGCGGCCAGGGGGCAGCGGAGCAGTACTTC. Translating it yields CASSGGQGAAEQYF.

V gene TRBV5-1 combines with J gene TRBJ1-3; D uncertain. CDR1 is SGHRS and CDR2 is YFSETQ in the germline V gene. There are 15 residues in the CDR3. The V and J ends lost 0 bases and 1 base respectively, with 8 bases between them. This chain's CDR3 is CASSLGSTSGNTIYF. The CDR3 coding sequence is TGCGCCAGCAGCTTGGGCTCTACTTCTGGAAACACCATATATTTT.

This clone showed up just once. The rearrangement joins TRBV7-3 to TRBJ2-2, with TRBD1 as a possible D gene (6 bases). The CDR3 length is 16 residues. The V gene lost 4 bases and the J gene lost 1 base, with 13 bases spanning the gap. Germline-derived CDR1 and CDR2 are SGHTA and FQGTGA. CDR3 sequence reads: CASSSQGSGNTGELFF. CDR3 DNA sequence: TGTGCCAGCAGCTCACAGGGATCCGGGAACACCGGGGAGCTGTTTTTT.

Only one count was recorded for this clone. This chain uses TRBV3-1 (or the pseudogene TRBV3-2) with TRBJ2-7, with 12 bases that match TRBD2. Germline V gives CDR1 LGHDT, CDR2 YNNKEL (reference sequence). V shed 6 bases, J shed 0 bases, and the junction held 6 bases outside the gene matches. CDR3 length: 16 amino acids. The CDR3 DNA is TGTGCCAGCAGTTACGGACTAGCGGGAAACTCCTACGAGCAGTACTTC. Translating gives CASSYGLAGNSYEQYF.

The CDR3 sequence is CASSTLLGGMGTDTQYF. The CDR3 nucleotides are TGTGCCAGCAGCACCTTACTCGGGGGAATGGGCACAGATACGCAGTATTTT. The rearrangement links TRBV28 to TRBJ2-3, with a tentative D call TRBD2 (6 bases). The CDR3 totals 17 residues. V was pared by 6 bases and J by 1 base, with 20 bases between. Per germline, CDR1 MDHEN and CDR2 SYDVKM.

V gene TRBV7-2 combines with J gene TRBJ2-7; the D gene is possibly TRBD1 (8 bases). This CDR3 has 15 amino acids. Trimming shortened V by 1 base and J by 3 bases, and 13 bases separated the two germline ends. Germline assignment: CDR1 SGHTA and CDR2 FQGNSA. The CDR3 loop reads CASSLGQGTIYEQYF. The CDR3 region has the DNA TGTGCCAGCAGCTTAGGACAGGGGACTATCTACGAGCAGTACTTC.

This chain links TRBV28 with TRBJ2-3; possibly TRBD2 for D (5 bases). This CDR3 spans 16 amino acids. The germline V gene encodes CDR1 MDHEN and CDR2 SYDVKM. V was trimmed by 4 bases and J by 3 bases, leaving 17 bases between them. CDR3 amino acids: CASSSGSWVRTDTQYF. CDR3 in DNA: TGTGCCAGCAGTTCGGGGAGTTGGGTCAGGACAGATACGCAGTATTTT. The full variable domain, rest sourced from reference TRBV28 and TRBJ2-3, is DVKVTQSSRYLVKRTGEKVFLECVQDMDHENMFWYRQDPGLGLRLIYFSYDVKMKEKGDIPEGYSVSREKKERFSLILESASTNQTSMYLCASSSGSWVRTDTQYFGPGTRLTVL.

CDR3: CASSQEAFTDTQYF. The CDR3, as DNA: TGTGCCAGCAGCCAAGAAGCCTTCACAGATACGCAGTATTTT. This chain uses TRBV14 with TRBJ2-3, with D hard to call. Germline lookup yields CDR1 SGHDN and CDR2 FVKESK. Deletions cut 0 bases from V and 2 bases from J, with 6 bases between. The CDR3 has 14 amino acids.

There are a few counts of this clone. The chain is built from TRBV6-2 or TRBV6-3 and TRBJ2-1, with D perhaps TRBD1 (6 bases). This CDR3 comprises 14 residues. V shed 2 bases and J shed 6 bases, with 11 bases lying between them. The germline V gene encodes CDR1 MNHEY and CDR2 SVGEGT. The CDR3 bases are TGTGCCAGCAGTTACACGCAGGGGACCAATGAGCAGTTCTTC. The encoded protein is CASSYTQGTNEQFF.

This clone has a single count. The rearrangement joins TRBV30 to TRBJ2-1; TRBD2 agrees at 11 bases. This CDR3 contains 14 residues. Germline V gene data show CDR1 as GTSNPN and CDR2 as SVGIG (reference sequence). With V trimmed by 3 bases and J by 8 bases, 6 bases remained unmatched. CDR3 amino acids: CAWSISGGADEQFF. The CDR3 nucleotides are TGTGCCTGGAGCATTAGCGGGGGGGCAGATGAGCAGTTCTTC.

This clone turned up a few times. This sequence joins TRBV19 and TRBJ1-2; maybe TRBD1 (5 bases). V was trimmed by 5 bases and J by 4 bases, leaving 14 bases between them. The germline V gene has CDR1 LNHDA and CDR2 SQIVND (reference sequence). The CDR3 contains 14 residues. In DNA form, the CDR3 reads TGTGCCAGTAGTGCGGAGGGGACTTTCTATGGCTACACCTTC. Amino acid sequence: CASSAEGTFYGYTF.

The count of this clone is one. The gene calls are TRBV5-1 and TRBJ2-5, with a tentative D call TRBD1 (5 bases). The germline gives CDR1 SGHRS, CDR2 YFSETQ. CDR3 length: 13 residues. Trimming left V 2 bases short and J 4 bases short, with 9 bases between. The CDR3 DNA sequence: TGCGCCAGCAGCTTTGCAGGGTCAGAGACCCAGTACTTC. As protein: CASSFAGSETQYF.

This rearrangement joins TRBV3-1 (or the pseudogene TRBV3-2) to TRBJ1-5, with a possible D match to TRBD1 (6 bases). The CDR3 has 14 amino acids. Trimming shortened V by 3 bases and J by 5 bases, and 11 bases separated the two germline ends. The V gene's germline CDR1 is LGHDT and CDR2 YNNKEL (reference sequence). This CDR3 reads CASSHTTGYQPQHF. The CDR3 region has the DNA TGTGCCAGCAGCCATACGACAGGTTATCAGCCCCAGCATTTT.

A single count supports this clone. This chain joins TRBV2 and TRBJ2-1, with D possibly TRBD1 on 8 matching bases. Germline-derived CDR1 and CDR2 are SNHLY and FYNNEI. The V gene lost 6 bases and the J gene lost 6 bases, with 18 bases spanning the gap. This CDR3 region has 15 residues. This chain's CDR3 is CASSTGQGGVNEQFF. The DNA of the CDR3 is TGTGCCAGCAGCACAGGACAGGGAGGGGTCAATGAGCAGTTCTTC.

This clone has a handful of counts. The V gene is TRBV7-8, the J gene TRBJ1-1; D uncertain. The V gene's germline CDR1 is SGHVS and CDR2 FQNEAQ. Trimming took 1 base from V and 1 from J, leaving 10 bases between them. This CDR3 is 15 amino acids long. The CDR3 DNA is TGTGCCAGCAGCTTAGAGTATGAGGGGAACACTGAAGCTTTCTTT. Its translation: CASSLEYEGNTEAFF.

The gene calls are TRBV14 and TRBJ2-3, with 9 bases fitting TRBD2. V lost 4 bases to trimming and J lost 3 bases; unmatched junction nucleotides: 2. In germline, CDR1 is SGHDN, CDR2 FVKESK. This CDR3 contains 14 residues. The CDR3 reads CASSRLAGTDTQYF. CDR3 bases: TGTGCCAGCAGCCGGCTAGCGGGGACAGATACGCAGTATTTT.

The CDR3 here is CATGSSGQQHGYTF. In nucleotides, the CDR3 is TGTGCCACCGGATCCTCGGGACAGCAACATGGCTACACCTTC. The chain links TRBV24-1 to TRBJ1-2; 7 bases are a match to TRBD1. Germline CDR1 is KGHDR and CDR2 is SFDVKD. This CDR3 spans 14 amino acids. Trimming at V came to 9 bases and at J to 6 bases, leaving 12 bases not matched to a gene.

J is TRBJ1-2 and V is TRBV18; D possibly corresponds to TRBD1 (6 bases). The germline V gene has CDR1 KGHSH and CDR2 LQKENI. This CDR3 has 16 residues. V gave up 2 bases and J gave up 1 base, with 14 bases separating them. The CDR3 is CASSPDDRFINYGYTF. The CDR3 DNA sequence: TGTGCCAGCTCACCAGACGACAGGTTTATTAACTATGGCTACACCTTC.